This TCR beta chain was retrieved from a study of CD8+ T cells in alopecia areata (dated by TCRdb to the late 2010s). General notes on the study: Treated patients were enrolled in an open-label pilot trial of oral tofacitinib, 5 to 10 mg twice daily, for moderate-to-severe alopecia areata. Tofacitinib was administered for 6 to 18 months, and 6 months of follow-up off drug were then conducted to assess delayed response and recurrence. The SALT score, which quantifies the percentage of affected scalp surface area, was used to measure disease severity in treated patients. In both human patients and the C3H/HeJ mouse model, the study applied high-throughput TCRbeta sequencing to look at T cell clonal expansion in alopecia areata. Human TCRbeta sequencing covered scalp tissue and sorted CD4+ and CD8+ peripheral blood T cells from patchy and totalis/universalis alopecia areata patients and healthy controls. Biopsies were taken from tofacitinib-treated patients at baseline and at 4 and 24 weeks of treatment, and a later scalp biopsy was taken in several of the tofacitinib-treated patients. Scalp clonality was compared across normal scalp (n=4), patchy alopecia areata scalp (n=8), and alopecia totalis/universalis scalp (n=8). RNA was obtained with the PAXgene miRNA kit for fixed scalp, the miRNeasy kit for PBMCs, and the RNeasy kit for mouse skin. TCRbeta CDR3 regions were amplified by immunoSEQ multiplex PCR with 35 Vbeta forward and 13 Jbeta reverse primers.

The label giving this sample's treatment or condition can be read as: oral pan-JAK inhibitor, 5-10 mg twice daily. Peripheral blood and lesional scalp punch biopsies were obtained from patients with alopecia areata. PBMCs were separated by density centrifugation and stained for CD3, CD4 and CD8, after which CD4+ and CD8+ T cells were sorted on a FACSAria. Overall study results and their limits: The treated cohort was small, with a single nonresponder, so links between baseline CD8+ expansion and response need larger studies. TCR sequences shared between patients were less clear than in mice, possibly partly because of HLA diversity in the patient population. Compared with normal scalp, lesional scalp had higher clonality and more expanded CD8+ clones, particularly in alopecia totalis/universalis, a pattern that suggests antigenic drive. With tofacitinib, both scalp clonality and the number of expanded CD8+ clones among the top 100 scalp clones went down significantly. Many expanded lesional clones persisted in scalp and blood during tofacitinib treatment, which may partly explain relapse after stopping treatment. Scalp TCR repertoire analysis is complicated because resident alphabeta T cells in normal human skin are also sequenced, whereas mouse skin is dominated by gammadelta T cells.

V is clipped by 0 bases and J by 8 bases, and the sequence between their germline boundaries is 13 bases long. CDR1 and CDR2 are drawn from the germline V gene (reference sequence): MNHEY, SMNVEV. The CDR3, from cysteine to phenylalanine, totals 14 residues. The only DNA kept is the CDR3, 42 bases in frame from the first base. The method was the immunoSEQ multiplex PCR assay. For TCR sequencing, RNA was extracted from every sample and reverse transcribed into cDNA to serve as template. SuperScript III was used to make first-strand cDNA, primed with a 2:1 mix of oligo-dT and random hexamers. A synthetic immune receptor repertoire was used to measure amplification bias, and any remaining bias was corrected computationally. As for how the authors treated the data: Raw reads were preprocessed for error removal, and CDR3 was defined according to IMGT conventions as running from the conserved cysteine to phenylalanine. Clonality was computed as 1 minus the Shannon entropy, with the entropy normalized by log2 of the number of productive unique TCRs. CD4 or CD8 identity of scalp clones was inferred by cross-referencing scalp TCRbeta sequences with sorted blood CD4 and CD8 repertoires. What TCRdb holds here is the immuneACCESS table cut down to in-frame rearrangements. Part of the clones is not present; checked against another copy, under half of the missing clones reflect an unresolved V gene, and the others are unexplained. D and trimming were read from the DNA, whereas the V and J calls and clone size are those reported in that table. The sample table holds roughly 250,000 clones, of which 60% were seen once. The ten biggest clones cover about 0.93% of the sample.

A remark on this clone: The antigen it binds to is not known. Nothing much larger sits one base from this clone, and base qualities are not available.

This TCR was recovered from a human donor with alopecia areata. Recombination joined TRBV27 with TRBJ1-2; too little of a D gene remains to name it. Sequenced here: CD4+ T cells sorted from blood, sampled at week 52, from a patient treated with tofacitinib. The CDR3 protein is CASSLSAGIDGYTF. The DNA sequence is given as TGTGCCAGCAGTTTATCGGCCGGAATTGACGGCTACACCTTC.